This T cell receptor (beta chain) appears in the sequencing data of a study of blood T cell repertoires in COVID-19. This clone was counted once. Per germline, CDR1 WNHNN and CDR2 SYGVQD (reference sequence). This CDR3 region has 9 residues. Per the authors' pipeline: How many nucleated cells were present was estimated from reference gene primer amplification. The data were produced by immunoSEQ multiplex PCR, yet TCRdb's version contains in-frame clones alone and is incomplete. For V, J and clone size, that table is used; D and trimming come from the DNA. The sample holds tens of thousands of clones; roughly nine tenths are singletons and the top ten take roughly 1.2%.

The rearrangement joins TRBV10-1 to TRBJ2-1; maybe TRBD2 (5 bases). Sequenced: peripheral blood. This receptor was obtained from a man aged 55-75 years with acute or convalescent COVID-19. In DNA form, the CDR3 reads TGCGCTTGGGAGAATTCAGTGTTCTTC. This encodes CAWENSVFF.